The text below deals with one TCR beta chain. The sample holds many counts of this clonotype. Its antigen specificity is not known. No per-base quality is available; no much larger clone lies one base away. The data were taken from a study of T-cell reconstitution after alpha-beta-depleted transplantation in children (dated by TCRdb to about 2016). A note on the overall study: Using TCR repertoire profiling, the study quantitatively followed how T-cell immune reconstitution unfolded in children after TCRalphabeta/CD19-depleted allogeneic hematopoietic cell transplantation.

Library generation was performed with PCR. The listed sequencing device is Illumina HiSeq 2500. TCR library preparation used molecular barcoding, with unique molecular identifiers applied to normalize quantification of the TCRbeta repertoire. TCRdb itself trimmed the public reads at Q25 with fastp, ran MiXCR and retained productive beta chains. Every entry covers one CDR3 protein and lists the most common genes and DNA from its rows. In this sample the table shows hundreds of thousands of distinct CDR3 sequences, around 13% of which occur a single time. The ten biggest clones cover about 5.4% of the sample. This receptor was obtained from a human donor who donated a stem cell graft to a child with combined immunodeficiency. This specimen was PBMCs from the stem cell graft donor, taken from the stem cell graft.

The CDR3 protein: CSVDLDRDNEQFF. The DNA sequence is given as TGCAGCGTTGACCTAGACAGAGACAATGAGCAGTTCTTC. This receptor chain uses TRBV29-1 and TRBJ2-1, and possibly TRBD1, on 5 matching bases. The germline ends are 11 bases apart after V is trimmed by 3 bases and J by 5 bases. According to the germline V gene, CDR1 reads SQVTM and CDR2 reads ANQGSEA. From cysteine to phenylalanine, the CDR3 is 13 amino acids long. CDR3 DNA is the only sequence kept; it has 39 bases, read in frame from the first base.